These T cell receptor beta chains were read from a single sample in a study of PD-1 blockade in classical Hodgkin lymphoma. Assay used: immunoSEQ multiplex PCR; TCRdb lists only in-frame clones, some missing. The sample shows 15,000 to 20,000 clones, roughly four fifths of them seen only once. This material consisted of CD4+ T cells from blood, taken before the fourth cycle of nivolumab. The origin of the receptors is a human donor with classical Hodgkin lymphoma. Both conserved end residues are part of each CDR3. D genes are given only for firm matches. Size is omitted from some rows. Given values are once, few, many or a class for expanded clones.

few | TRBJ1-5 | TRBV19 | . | CASSEGRFYQPQHF | TGTGCCAGTAGTGAGGGACGTTTTTATCAGCCCCAGCATTTT
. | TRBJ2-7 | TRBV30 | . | CAWSGRVSYEQYF | TGTGCCTGGAGTGGCAGGGTTTCCTACGAGCAGTACTTC
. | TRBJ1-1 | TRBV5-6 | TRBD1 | CASSLVGGSGTEAFF | TGTGCCAGCAGCTTGGTAGGGGGCTCCGGCACTGAAGCTTTCTTT
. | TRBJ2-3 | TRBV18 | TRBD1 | CASSPPVNRGPTDTQYF | TGTGCCAGCTCACCCCCCGTAAACAGGGGGCCGACAGATACGCAGTATTTT
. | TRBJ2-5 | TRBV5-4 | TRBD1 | CASSLVGRGPKETQYF | TGTGCCAGCAGCTTGGTAGGCAGGGGGCCGAAGGAGACCCAGTACTTC
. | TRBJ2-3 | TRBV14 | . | CASSQWRVDTQYF | TGTGCCAGCAGCCAATGGAGAGTTGATACGCAGTATTTT
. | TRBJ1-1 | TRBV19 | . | CASSIDLRQGVTEAFF | TGTGCCAGTAGTATAGATCTGCGGCAGGGTGTTACTGAAGCTTTCTTT
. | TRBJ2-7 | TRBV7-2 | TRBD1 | CASSLAGTVYEQYF | TGTGCCAGCAGCTTAGCTGGGACAGTCTACGAGCAGTACTTC
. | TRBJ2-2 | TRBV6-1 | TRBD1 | CASRLDRGVGGELFF | TGTGCCAGCAGACTAGACAGGGGTGTGGGCGGGGAGCTGTTTTTT
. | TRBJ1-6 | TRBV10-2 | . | CASSESMGINNSPLHF | TGCGCCAGCAGTGAGTCGATGGGAATTAATAATTCACCCCTCCACTTT
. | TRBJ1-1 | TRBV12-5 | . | CASGLAKTEAFF | TGTGCTAGTGGTTTGGCTAAGACTGAAGCTTTCTTT
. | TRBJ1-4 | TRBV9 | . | CASSVEGGSATNEKLFF | TGTGCCAGCAGCGTAGAGGGGGGCAGTGCAACTAATGAAAAACTGTTTTTT
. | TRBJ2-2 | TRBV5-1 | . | CASSRVTGELFF | TGCGCCAGCAGCCGGGTCACCGGGGAGCTGTTTTTT
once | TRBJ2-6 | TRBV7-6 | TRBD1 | CASSQGQLSGANVLTF | TGTGCCAGCAGCCAGGGACAGCTCTCTGGGGCCAACGTCCTGACTTTC
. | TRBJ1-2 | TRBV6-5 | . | CASSYSVGVYGYTF | TGTGCCAGCAGTTACTCGGTAGGGGTGTATGGCTACACCTTC
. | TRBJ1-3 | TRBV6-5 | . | CASSWRNTIYF | TGTGCCAGCAGTTGGAGGAACACCATATATTTT
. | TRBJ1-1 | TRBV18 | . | CASSETGSNTEAFF | TGTGCCAGCTCAGAAACAGGCTCGAACACTGAAGCTTTCTTT
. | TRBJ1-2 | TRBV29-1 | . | CSVEAGGTF | TGCAGCGTTGAAGCGGGCGGGACCTTC
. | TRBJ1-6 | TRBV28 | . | CASSLSGLGSYNSPLHF | TGTGCCAGCAGTTTATCCGGACTGGGGTCCTATAATTCACCCCTCCACTTT
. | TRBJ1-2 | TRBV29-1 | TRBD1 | CSVGGGTGGYGYTF | TGCAGCGTTGGAGGAGGGACAGGGGGCTATGGCTACACCTTC
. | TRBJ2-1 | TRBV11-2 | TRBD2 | CASSLEGAGEHNEQFF | TGTGCCAGCAGCTTAGAAGGAGCGGGAGAGCACAATGAGCAGTTCTTC
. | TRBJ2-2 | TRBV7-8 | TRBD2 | CASSSGLATGELFF | TGTGCCAGCAGCTCGGGACTAGCCACCGGGGAGCTGTTTTTT
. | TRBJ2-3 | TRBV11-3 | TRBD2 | CASSLEVAGEADTQYF | TGTGCCAGCAGCTTAGAAGTAGCGGGGGAGGCGGATACGCAGTATTTT
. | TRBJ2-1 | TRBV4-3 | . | CASSQVMTRSNEQFF | TGCGCCAGCAGCCAAGTTATGACTAGGTCCAATGAGCAGTTCTTC